A single sample is the source of the 22 T cell receptor beta chains below, sequenced in a study of shared clonotypes between healthy human individuals. Data came from immunoSEQ multiplex PCR; TCRdb stores just in-frame clones and leaves some out. The profile shows roughly 1.4 million clones, approximately 98.5% of them singletons. The material sequenced was naive CD4+ T cells sorted from blood. The subset here: CD45RA+ positively selected. The receptors were sampled from a young man in good health.

The chain couples TRBV5-4 to TRBJ2-7, with TRBD2 matching 10 bases. The CDR3 loop spans 14 amino acids. Germline CDR1 reads SGHNT; CDR2 reads YYREEE (reference sequence). V trimming: 4 bases; J trimming: 4 bases; junction bases outside the gene matches: 5. In DNA, the CDR3 is TGTGCCAGCAGCGTTCCTAGCGGGAGTTACGAGCAGTACTTC. Translating gives CASSVPSGSYEQYF.

The chain uses TRBV7-9 and TRBJ1-1; no reliable D call. V lost 4 bases and J lost 3, with 21 bases in between. The CDR3 loop spans 17 amino acids. The germline V gene encodes CDR1 SEHNR and CDR2 FQNEAQ (reference sequence). The CDR3 is CASSSRRFSGIDTEAFF. The CDR3 DNA follows: TGTGCCAGCAGCTCCCGGCGGTTTTCGGGCATTGACACTGAAGCTTTCTTT.

In its sample, this clone was seen once. This same CDR3 is encoded by further DNA sequences in the sample. The rearrangement uses TRBV5-6 and TRBJ2-7; unclear D gene. CDR3 length: 13 residues. CDR1 and CDR2 from the germline V gene are SGHDT and YYEEEE. V shed 1 base and J shed 5 bases, with 10 bases lying between them. The CDR3 sequence is CASSLSGGNEQYF. The CDR3 nucleotides are TGTGCCAGCAGCTTGTCCGGCGGAAACGAGCAGTACTTC.

This chain uses TRBV30 with TRBJ2-4; the match to TRBD1 covers 9 bases. Germline CDR1 GTSNPN, CDR2 SVGIG (reference sequence). There are 16 residues in the CDR3. Trimming cost V 1 base and J 9 bases; bases outside gene matches: 13. CDR3 sequence (DNA): TGTGCCTGGAGTGGGGTCGAGGGACAGGGTGTTGCCATTCAGTACTTC. This translates into CAWSGVEGQGVAIQYF.

V gene TRBV7-8 combines with J gene TRBJ2-1; D possibly corresponds to TRBD2 (5 bases). In germline, CDR1 is SGHVS, CDR2 FQNEAQ. V gave up 1 base and J gave up 0 bases, with 13 bases separating them. This CDR3 region has 17 residues. The CDR3 bases are TGTGCCAGCAGCTTAGACGGACGTGGGAGCTCCTACAATGAGCAGTTCTTC. Amino acid sequence: CASSLDGRGSSYNEQFF.

The chain links TRBV5-4 to TRBJ2-3; D remains unclear. This CDR3 region has 15 residues. The V gene's germline CDR1 is SGHNT and CDR2 YYREEE (reference sequence). V gave up 1 base and J gave up 0 bases, with 9 bases separating them. The CDR3 sequence is CASSLSGSSTDTQYF. CDR3 in DNA: TGTGCCAGCAGCTTGTCAGGCTCTAGCACAGATACGCAGTATTTT.

This chain uses TRBV18 with TRBJ2-5, with unresolved D. CDR1 is KGHSH and CDR2 is LQKENI in the germline V gene. The V and J ends lost 1 base and 3 bases respectively, with 12 bases between them. The CDR3 is 15 residues long. This chain's CDR3 is CASSPQTQRKETQYF. In DNA form, the CDR3 reads TGTGCCAGCTCACCACAGACACAGAGAAAAGAGACCCAGTACTTC.

This rearrangement joins TRBV20-1 to TRBJ1-1; D is possibly TRBD1 (6 bases). This CDR3 spans 11 amino acids. Trimming stripped 4 bases from V and 10 bases from J, with 13 bases between. Germline loops: CDR1 DFQATT, CDR2 SNEGSKA (reference sequence). In nucleotides, the CDR3 is TGCAGTGCTAAGGGGGGTCCGGCAGCTTTCTTT. Translation: CSAKGGPAAFF.

The rearrangement joins TRBV5-6 to TRBJ1-5; D not resolved. The CDR3 totals 17 residues. Germline CDR1 reads SGHDT; CDR2 reads YYEEEE. The V and J ends lost 3 bases and 0 bases respectively, with 16 bases between them. CDR3 residues: CASSSGRLSYSNQPQHF. DNA for the CDR3: TGTGCCAGCAGCTCCGGCAGGTTAAGCTATAGCAATCAGCCCCAGCATTTT.

The chain uses TRBV15 and TRBJ2-1; D gene unclear. The germline V and J ends were trimmed by 1 base and 8 bases, with 12 bases remaining between them. The CDR3 extends over 14 amino acids. The germline CDR1 and CDR2 sequences are LNHNV and YYDKDF (reference sequence). The CDR3 region has the DNA TGTGCCACCAGCAGAGTTCCTATTATGGATGAGCAGTTCTTC. Residues: CATSRVPIMDEQFF.

This chain links TRBV1 with TRBJ2-7; the D call TRBD1 from the table was never checked on the DNA. TRBV1 is a listed pseudogene. The length of the CDR3 is 16 residues. The CDR3 sequence: CTSSQDLGQGNYEQYF. CDR3 in DNA: TGCACCAGCAGCCAAGATCTCGGGCAGGGGAACTACGAGCAGTACTTC.

The chain combines TRBV18 with TRBJ2-7, with D hard to call. CDR3 length: 14 amino acids. V gave up 5 bases and J gave up 2 bases, with 13 bases separating them. Germline-derived CDR1 and CDR2 are KGHSH and LQKENI. CDR3 sequence reads: CASSMQSVTYEQYF. The DNA for the CDR3 is TGTGCCAGCTCAATGCAGAGTGTGACCTACGAGCAGTACTTC.

The chain uses TRBV7-2 and TRBJ2-7; 13 nucleotides line up with TRBD2. The germline V gene encodes CDR1 SGHTA and CDR2 FQGNSA. V lost 3 bases, J lost 6 bases, and 5 bases stayed unmatched. The CDR3 is 15 residues long. CDR3 coding DNA: TGTGCCAGCAGCTTCGGACTAGCGGGAGTTCCCGAGCAGTACTTC. Translated: CASSFGLAGVPEQYF. The full variable domain, in which reference TRBV7-2 and TRBJ2-7 provide the parts outside the CDR3, is GAGVSQSPSNKVTEKGKDVELRCDPISGHTALYWYRQSLGQGLEFLIYFQGNSAPDKSGLPSDRFSAERTGGSVSTLTIQRTQQEDSAVYLCASSFGLAGVPEQYFGPGTRLTVT.

V and J are TRBV4-3 and TRBJ2-7; D might be TRBD1 or TRBD2, each matching 6 bases. Germline CDR1 is LGHNA and CDR2 is YSLEER. The V end was cut by 0 bases, the J end by 2 bases, with 11 bases between. This CDR3 region has 15 residues. The CDR3 DNA is TGCGCCAGCAGCCAAGATTGGGGGGCCCCCTACGAGCAGTACTTC. This codes for CASSQDWGAPYEQYF.

This chain joins TRBV6-5 and TRBJ2-7, with D perhaps assigned TRBD1 or TRBD2 (5 bases each). The CDR3 extends over 14 amino acids. The V end was cut by 6 bases, the J end by 6 bases, with 18 bases between. Germline CDR1 and CDR2: MNHEY and SVGAGI. CDR3 protein: CASRGVWEFGEQYF. The CDR3 nucleotides read TGTGCCAGCAGGGGGGTATGGGAGTTTGGCGAGCAGTACTTC.

This clone has just one count. This rearrangement joins TRBV27 to TRBJ2-7; D remains unclear. Trimming shortened V by 2 bases and J by 7 bases, and 15 bases separated the two germline ends. CDR3 length equals 14 residues. Looked up from germline, CDR1 is MNHEY and CDR2 is SMNVEV (reference sequence). In DNA form, the CDR3 reads TGTGCCAGCAGTTTAATTTCCGGGTTGAATGAGCAGTACTTC. Residues: CASSLISGLNEQYF.

This clone was counted a single time. The V call is TRBV6-6, the J call TRBJ2-3; D might be TRBD1 or TRBD2, each matching 6 bases. The CDR3 has 15 residues. The germline V gene has CDR1 MNHNY and CDR2 SVGAGI (reference sequence). Trimming removed 8 bases from V and 4 bases from J, with 19 bases in between. CDR3 coding DNA: TGTGCCAGCCAGGTCACGGGGGCGCCCTCAGATACGCAGTATTTT. Translated: CASQVTGAPSDTQYF.

To note about this clone: Other DNA sequences in this specimen translate into the identical CDR3. CDR3 sequence (DNA): TGTGCCATCAGTGAGTCAGGAGACCAAGAGACCCAGTACTTC. Amino acid sequence: CAISESGDQETQYF. The genes are TRBV10-3 and TRBJ2-5; no definite D call. Germline CDR1 reads ENHRY; CDR2 reads SYGVKD. The CDR3 has 14 amino acids. V lost 0 bases and J 0 bases, leaving 5 bases between the germline ends.

This clone was found once. The chain recombines TRBV7-8 with TRBJ2-7; no clear D gene. CDR3 size: 15 residues. V lost 3 bases, J lost 0 bases, and 12 bases lay in between. Germline V CDR1 and CDR2: SGHVS, FQNEAQ. Here the CDR3 reads CASSLEAQSSYEQYF. The CDR3, as DNA: TGTGCCAGCAGCTTGGAAGCCCAGAGCTCCTACGAGCAGTACTTC.

The rearrangement joins TRBV28 to TRBJ2-1; TRBD1 is a possible D gene (5 bases). V was cut by 5 bases and J by 7 bases, with 15 bases left in between. The CDR3 loop spans 14 amino acids. Germline assignment: CDR1 MDHEN and CDR2 SYDVKM. This CDR3 reads CASSASGLNNEQFF. The DNA of the CDR3 is TGTGCCAGCAGTGCCTCAGGGTTGAATAATGAGCAGTTCTTC.

V is TRBV16 and J is TRBJ2-2; no clear D. CDR1 and CDR2 (germline): KGHSY, FQNENV. The CDR3 loop spans 14 amino acids. V was clipped by 1 base and J by 5 bases, with 8 bases between them. The CDR3 sequence is CASSQFVATGELFF. DNA of the CDR3: TGTGCCAGCAGCCAATTCGTGGCAACCGGGGAGCTGTTTTTT.

About this clone itself: The same CDR3 arises from other DNA sequences in this sample as well. This chain uses TRBV5-5 with TRBJ2-7; 9 bases align to TRBD2. The CDR3 is 15 residues long. V gave up 0 bases and J gave up 1 base; unmatched junction bases: 2. The germline gives CDR1 SGHKS, CDR2 YYEKEE (reference sequence). The CDR3 reads CASSLGLAGSYEQYF. CDR3 bases: TGTGCCAGCAGCTTGGGGCTAGCGGGATCCTACGAGCAGTACTTC.